The present T cell receptor (beta chain) was sequenced within a study of metastatic and nonmetastatic thyroid tumors. About the research overall: Malignant and benign thyroid patients had repertoires compared in peripheral blood and tumor or nodule tissue. General study results and limits: Malignant thyroid tumors reportedly had TCR beta diversity that was significantly higher than in benign nodules, in blood and tumor.

Germline values: CDR1 MNHNS, CDR2 SASEGT. This CDR3 region has 12 residues. TCRdb reanalyzed the PCR reads via MiXCR. The sample contains about 18,000 clones, 34% of which appear only once. This clone was detected a few times. Its antigen is still unknown. One end of the junction does not line up with germline, which may come from a read error. Each patient went into thyroid surgery without having received any treatment. The chain employs TRBV6-1 and TRBJ1-1; a possible D gene is TRBD1 (6 bases). This receptor was identified in a male donor with papillary thyroid cancer or a benign thyroid nodule (not recorded which). Some clones in this sample may be carry-over from other donors' samples. Input material: tumor tissue. CDR3: CASRQVSTEALF. The CDR3, as DNA: TGTGCCAGTCGACAGGTCTCTACCGAAGCTCTCTTT.